The present T cell receptor (beta chain) was sequenced within a study of T cells in Graves' hyperthyroidism and ophthalmopathy. Amplified TCR beta CDR3 regions came from RNA transcripts. First-round RT-PCR targeting the TCR CDR3 was performed with the HTBI primer set. One entry per CDR3 protein, called by TCRdb with MiXCR from the multiplex PCR reads. The sample consists of about 200,000 distinct CDR3 sequences, over 15% of them appearing once. This clonotype was seen a handful of times. No antigen is known for it. Graves' hyperthyroidism qualified as stable when ophthalmopathy did not progress within 18 months. Orbital computed tomography, thyroid ultrasound, serum thyroxine and TRAb, and clinical symptoms together informed the diagnoses. Broader study findings: Patients with ophthalmopathy were separated from those with stable hyperthyroidism by a 13 V-J model. Blood also showed most of the thyroid clonotypes that were expanded above 0.001.

The sequence derives from a man aged 45-60 years with Graves' hyperthyroidism. The sequenced sample was blood.

CDR3 DNA sequence: TGTGCCAGCAGCAACGCCGGGACTAGCGGCACCGGGGAGCTGTTTTTT. Translating it yields CASSNAGTSGTGELFF. The J gene is TRBJ2-2, the V gene TRBV6-1; 11 bases are a match to TRBD2. The germline V gene has CDR1 MNHNS and CDR2 SASEGT. The CDR3 consists of 16 residues. V was pared by 6 bases and J by 4 bases, with 7 bases of the junction left unmatched.